The T cell receptor (beta chain) described here comes from a study of T cells after yellow fever vaccination (dated by TCRdb to the late 2010s). Background on the whole study: The SMART-Seq v4 Ultra Low Input RNA kit was used to prepare libraries from fractions with low cell numbers. To track T-cell clones before and after primary and booster YFV17D yellow fever vaccination, bulk TCR alpha and beta repertoires were sequenced longitudinally. Two healthy male donors, one aged 18 to 30 and one aged 30 to 40 years, made up the cohort. Blood was drawn at multiple timepoints before and after primary and secondary immunization, with bulk PBMC replicates and cell subsets isolated. What the authors observed across the whole study: Only a couple of donors were included in the study, so the extent to which the findings can be generalized is limited. FACS-sorted repertoires could contain abundant contaminating clonotypes from the bulk population, so computational filtering was required. After the booster, most of the clones that had expanded following primary vaccination were detected again (96% of CD4 and roughly nine tenths of CD8), which suggests that memory was broadly maintained. A small fraction of clonotypes appeared in both the CD4 and CD8 compartments, likely as a result of convergent recombination. Compared with the primary T-cell response, the secondary T-cell response was faster but weaker, reaching its peak on day 5 rather than on day 15.

This specimen's treatment or condition label, per the study, means: live attenuated yellow fever vaccine strain. PBMCs were isolated from peripheral blood using a standard Ficoll-Paque protocol. Dynabeads CD4 and CD8 positive selection kits were used to isolate CD4 and CD8 T-cell fractions. TriZol was used to extract RNA from bulk PBMCs, from CD4 and CD8 fractions, and from dextramer-positive and dextramer-negative fractions. Synthesis of TCR cDNA relied on 5'RACE template switching, a step that introduced a universal primer site along with unique molecular identifiers. Priming for cDNA synthesis came from both the TCR alpha and TCR beta constant segments. Two PCR steps were used to amplify libraries, with sample barcodes and sequencing adapters being added in the second step. Sequencing of libraries was performed on Illumina HiSeq 2500 (2x100 bp) or NovaSeq (2x150 bp). The authors' analysis ran thus. Reads were demultiplexed and collapsed into UMI consensus sequences with MIGEC, and V(D)J alignment was performed with MiXCR. Clonotypes responding to the vaccine were identified with edgeR on replicate PBMC samples, with the criteria of FDR below 0.01 and a log2 fold change above 5 up to day 15. Each bulk clonotype was labeled CD4 or CD8 based on which sequenced repertoire, CD4 or CD8, contained the clonotype at higher abundance. In TCRdb, the public reads were trimmed at Q25 with fastp and aligned with MiXCR, with productive beta chains retained. For every CDR3 protein sequence, its rows merge into one entry that carries the most common genes and DNA. Clone size and V and J calls follow TCRdb, not the original study. The sample includes some 70,000 distinct CDR3 sequences, with approximately 7% observed a single time. The ten biggest clones cover about 40% of the sample.

The V and J ends are trimmed by 1 base and 1 base, leaving 4 bases between them. Taken from cysteine to phenylalanine, the CDR3 has 13 residues. The only DNA kept is the CDR3, 39 bases in frame from the first base. CDR1 LGHDT and CDR2 YNNKEL are derived from the germline V gene (reference sequence). Note on this clonotype: This clone's antigen is unknown. No much larger clonotype is one base removed from it; base qualities were not supplied.

This TCR was recovered from a young man who received the YFV17D yellow fever vaccine. The input for sequencing was CD8+ T cells sorted from PBMCs, taken about 41 days after the first yellow fever vaccination. Here the chain combines TRBV3-1 and TRBJ2-5; the D gene is not confidently resolved. The CDR3 reads as follows: CASSQGSQETQYF. The DNA is TGTGCCAGCAGCCAAGGGTCCCAAGAGACCCAGTACTTC.